The rows below give T cell receptor beta chains drawn from one sample of a study of blood T cells in healthy people across ages. A single record per CDR3 protein comes from TCRdb applying MiXCR to the 5' RACE reads. The table lists approximately 810,000 distinct CDR3 sequences, under 40% of them singletons. Sequenced sample: blood. The receptors shown here come from a man between 18 and 29 years old in good health. CDR3s include the opening cysteine and the closing phenylalanine or tryptophan. The D gene is left open where the match is weak. Clone size is given for some rows only: seen once, a few or many times, or a class if the clone is expanded.

clone size	V gene	D gene	J gene	CDR3 DNA	CDR3 protein
many	TRBV10-3	NA	TRBJ2-7	TGTGCCATCAGTGAGACAGCAACCTACGAGCAGTACTTC	CAISETATYEQYF
NA	TRBV29-1	NA	TRBJ1-5	TGCAGCGTCGCCCGGGGAATCAATCAGCCCCAGCATTTT	CSVARGINQPQHF
NA	TRBV15	TRBD1	TRBJ1-3	TGTGCCACCAGCAGCAAAACAGGGGACTCTGGAAACACCATATATTTT	CATSSKTGDSGNTIYF
NA	TRBV20-1	TRBD1	TRBJ1-6	TGCAGTGCTAGGATAGGACAGGGAGACTCACCCCTCCACTTT	CSARIGQGDSPLHF
NA	TRBV20-1	TRBD2	TRBJ2-5	TGCAGTGCTGTCCCTTGGATTAGCGGGGTCCAAGAGACCCAGTACTTC	CSAVPWISGVQETQYF
many	TRBV5-6	TRBD1	TRBJ2-1	TGTGCCAGCAGACTGTACTGGGAACAGGGGACGGGCGATAATGAGCAGTTCTTC	CASRLYWEQGTGDNEQFF
few	TRBV20-1	TRBD1	TRBJ1-5	TGCAGTGCTCGAGACCGCAGGGGGTCCGGCAATCAGCCCCAGCATTTT	CSARDRRGSGNQPQHF
NA	TRBV5-4	NA	TRBJ2-1	TGTGCCAGCAGCTTGACCGTAGCATTCTACTCCTACAATGGGCAGTTCTTC	CASSLTVAFYSYNGQFF
few	TRBV4-1	TRBD1	TRBJ2-2	TGCGCCAGCAGGGACAGGGTGGACACCGGGGAGCTGTTTTTT	CASRDRVDTGELFF
few	TRBV6-5	NA	TRBJ2-7	TGTGCCAGCAGAGCCGACAGAAATTCCTACGAGCAGTACTTC	CASRADRNSYEQYF
NA	TRBV15	NA	TRBJ2-1	TGTGCCACCAGCACTTACAATGAGCAGTTCTTC	CATSTYNEQFF
few	TRBV4-2	NA	TRBJ1-1	TGTGCCAGCAACCAAGTACAAGAGAACACTGAAGCTTTCTTT	CASNQVQENTEAFF
NA	TRBV20-1	NA	TRBJ2-3	TGCAGTGGTAGGGCGGGGGCTAGCACAGATACGCAGTATTTT	CSGRAGASTDTQYF
NA	TRBV14	NA	TRBJ1-6	TGTGCCAGCAGCCAAGATGCTGGGGAAAATTCACCCCTCCACTTT	CASSQDAGENSPLHF
many	TRBV20-1	TRBD1	TRBJ2-5	TGCAGTGCACGGGACAGGCCATCAGGGACCCAGTACTTC	CSARDRPSGTQYF
NA	TRBV5-1	TRBD1	TRBJ1-3	TGCGCCAGCAGCTCGCTTTCTACAGGGGCGCGTGGAAACACCATATATTTT	CASSSLSTGARGNTIYF
NA	TRBV6-2/TRBV6-3	NA	TRBJ2-1	TGTGCCAGCAGTTTTAGGGCCCGGAACCCATATTACAATGAGCAGTTCTTC	CASSFRARNPYYNEQFF
few	TRBV29-1	NA	TRBJ1-1	TGCAGCGTTGAACTCCGACTGCAAATGAACACTGAAGCTTTCTTT	CSVELRLQMNTEAFF
few	TRBV6-2/TRBV6-3	TRBD1	TRBJ2-1	TGTGCCAGCAGTTACGGAGGGACAGGGGGTTATGAGCAGTTCTTC	CASSYGGTGGYEQFF
many	TRBV12-3/TRBV12-4	NA	TRBJ2-7	TGTGCCAGCAGTTTTCTCGGGATCTCCTACGAGCAGTACTTC	CASSFLGISYEQYF
few	TRBV7-2	NA	TRBJ1-5	TGTGCCAGCAGCTTATCCTTCAATCAGCCCCAGCATTTT	CASSLSFNQPQHF
NA	TRBV7-2	NA	TRBJ1-4	TGTGCCAGCAGCTTACTTAGGGGGGCTGAAAATGAAAAACTGTTTTTT	CASSLLRGAENEKLFF
many	TRBV14	NA	TRBJ1-2	TGTGCCAGCAGCCAAGTTGCAGCCTATGGCTACACCTTC	CASSQVAAYGYTF
NA	TRBV3-1	NA	TRBJ2-1	TGTGCCAGCAGCCAAGGGTCCGGCAGGGCACAGTTCTTC	CASSQGSGRAQFF
NA	TRBV5-1	TRBD1	TRBJ1-4	TGTGCCAGCAGCTTAGGGACAGGGAGTGAAAAACTGTTTTTT	CASSLGTGSEKLFF
few	TRBV7-9	NA	TRBJ2-6	TGTGCCAGCAGCTTTTCTAGCAGGGCTGGGGCCAACGTCCTGACTTTC	CASSFSSRAGANVLTF
many	TRBV27	NA	TRBJ2-7	TGTGCCAGGGGAGGCTACGAGCAGTACTTC	CARGGYEQYF